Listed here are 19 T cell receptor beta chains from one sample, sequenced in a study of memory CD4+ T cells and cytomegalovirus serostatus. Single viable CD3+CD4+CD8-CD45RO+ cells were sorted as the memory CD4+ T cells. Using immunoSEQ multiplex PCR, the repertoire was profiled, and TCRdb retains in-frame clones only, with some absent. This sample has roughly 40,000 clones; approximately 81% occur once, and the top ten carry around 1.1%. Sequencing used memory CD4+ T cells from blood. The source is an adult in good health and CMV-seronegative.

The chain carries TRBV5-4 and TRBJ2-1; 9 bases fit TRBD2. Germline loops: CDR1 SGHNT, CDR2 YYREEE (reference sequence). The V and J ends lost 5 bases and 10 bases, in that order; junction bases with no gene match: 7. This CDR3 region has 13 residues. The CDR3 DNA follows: TGTGCCAGCAGGTCGGGACTAGCAGACGAGCAGTTCTTC. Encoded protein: CASRSGLADEQFF.

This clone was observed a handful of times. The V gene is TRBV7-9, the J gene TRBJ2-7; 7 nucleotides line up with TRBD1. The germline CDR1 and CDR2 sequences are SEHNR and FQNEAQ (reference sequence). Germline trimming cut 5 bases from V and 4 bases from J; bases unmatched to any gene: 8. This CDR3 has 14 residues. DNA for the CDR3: TGTGCCAGCAGCATGACAGGGTCGTGGTACGAGCAGTACTTC. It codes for CASSMTGSWYEQYF.

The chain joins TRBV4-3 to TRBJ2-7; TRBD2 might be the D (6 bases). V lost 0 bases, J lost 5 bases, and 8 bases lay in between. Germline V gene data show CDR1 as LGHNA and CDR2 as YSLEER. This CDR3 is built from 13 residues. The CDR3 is CASSQDGGHEQYF. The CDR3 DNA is TGCGCCAGCAGCCAAGACGGGGGACACGAGCAGTACTTC.

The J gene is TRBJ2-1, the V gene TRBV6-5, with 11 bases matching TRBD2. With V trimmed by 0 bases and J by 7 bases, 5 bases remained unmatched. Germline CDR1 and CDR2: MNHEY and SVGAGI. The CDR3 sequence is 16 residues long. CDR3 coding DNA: TGTGCCAGCAGTTACTCTAGCGGGAGGGCCTTGAATGAGCAGTTCTTC. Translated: CASSYSSGRALNEQFF.

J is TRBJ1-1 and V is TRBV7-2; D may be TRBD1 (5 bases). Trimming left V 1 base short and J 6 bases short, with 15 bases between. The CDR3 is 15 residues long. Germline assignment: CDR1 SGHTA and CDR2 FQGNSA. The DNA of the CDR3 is TGTGCCAGCAGCTTAGGTTACGGACAATTCCCTGAAGCTTTCTTT. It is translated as CASSLGYGQFPEAFF.

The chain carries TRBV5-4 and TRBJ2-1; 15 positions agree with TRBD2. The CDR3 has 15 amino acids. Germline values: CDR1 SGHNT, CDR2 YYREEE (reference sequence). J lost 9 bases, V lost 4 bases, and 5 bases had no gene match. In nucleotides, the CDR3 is TGTGCCAGCAGCCCCGGGACTAGCGGGAGGAGTGAGCAGTTCTTC. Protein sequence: CASSPGTSGRSEQFF.

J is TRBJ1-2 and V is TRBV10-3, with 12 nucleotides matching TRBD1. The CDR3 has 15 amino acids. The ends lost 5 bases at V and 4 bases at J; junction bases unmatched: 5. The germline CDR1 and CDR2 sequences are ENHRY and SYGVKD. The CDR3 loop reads CAISSGTGGPYGYTF. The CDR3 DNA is TGTGCCATCAGTTCCGGGACAGGGGGCCCCTATGGCTACACCTTC.

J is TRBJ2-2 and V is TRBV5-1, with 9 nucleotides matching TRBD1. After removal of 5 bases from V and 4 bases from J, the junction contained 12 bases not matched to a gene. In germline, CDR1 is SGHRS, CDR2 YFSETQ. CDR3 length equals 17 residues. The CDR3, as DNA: TGCGCCAGCAGTTTCGCATCGGGACAGGGACCCACCGGGGAGCTGTTTTTT. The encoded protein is CASSFASGQGPTGELFF.

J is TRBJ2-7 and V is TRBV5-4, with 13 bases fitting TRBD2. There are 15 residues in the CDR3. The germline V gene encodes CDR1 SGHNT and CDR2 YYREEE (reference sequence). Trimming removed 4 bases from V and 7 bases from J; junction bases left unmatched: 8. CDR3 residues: CASSPGLAGSGEQYF. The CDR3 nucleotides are TGTGCCAGCAGCCCGGGACTAGCGGGATCTGGAGAGCAGTACTTC.

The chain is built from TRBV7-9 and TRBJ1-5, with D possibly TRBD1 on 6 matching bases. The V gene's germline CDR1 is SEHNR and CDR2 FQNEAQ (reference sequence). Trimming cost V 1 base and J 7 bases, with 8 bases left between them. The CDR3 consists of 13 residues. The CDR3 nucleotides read TGTGCCAGCAGCTTAGGGGGGCCGCAGCCCCAGCATTTT. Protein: CASSLGGPQPQHF.

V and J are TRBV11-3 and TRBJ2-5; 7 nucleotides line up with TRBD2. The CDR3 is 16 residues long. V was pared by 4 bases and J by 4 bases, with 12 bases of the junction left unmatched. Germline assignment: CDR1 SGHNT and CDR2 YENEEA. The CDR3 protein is CASSSPLVTGGETQYF. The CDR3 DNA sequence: TGTGCCAGCAGCTCCCCTCTCGTTACGGGAGGAGAGACCCAGTACTTC.

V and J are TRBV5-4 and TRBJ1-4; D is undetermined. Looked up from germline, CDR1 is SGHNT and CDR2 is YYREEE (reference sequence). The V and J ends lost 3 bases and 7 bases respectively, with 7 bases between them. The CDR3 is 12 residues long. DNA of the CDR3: TGTGCCAGCAGCTCGGCCGGTGAAAAACTGTTTTTT. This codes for CASSSAGEKLFF. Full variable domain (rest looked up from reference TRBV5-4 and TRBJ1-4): ETGVTQSPTHLIKTRGQQVTLRCSSQSGHNTVSWYQQALGQGPQFIFQYYREEENGRGNFPPRFSGLQFPNYSSELNVNALELDDSALYLCASSSAGEKLFFGSGTQLSVL.

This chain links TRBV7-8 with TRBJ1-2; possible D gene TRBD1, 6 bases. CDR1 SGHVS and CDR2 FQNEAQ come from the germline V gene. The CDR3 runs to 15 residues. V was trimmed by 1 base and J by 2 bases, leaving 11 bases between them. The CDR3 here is CASSLELGGNYGYTF. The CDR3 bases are TGTGCCAGCAGCTTAGAATTAGGGGGAAACTATGGCTACACCTTC.

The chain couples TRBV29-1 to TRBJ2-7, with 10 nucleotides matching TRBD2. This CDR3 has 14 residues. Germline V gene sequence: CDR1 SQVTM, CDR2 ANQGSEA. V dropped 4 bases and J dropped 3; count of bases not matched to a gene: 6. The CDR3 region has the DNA TGCAGCGTTGCATCCGGACTAGCGGACTACGAGCAGTACTTC. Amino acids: CSVASGLADYEQYF.

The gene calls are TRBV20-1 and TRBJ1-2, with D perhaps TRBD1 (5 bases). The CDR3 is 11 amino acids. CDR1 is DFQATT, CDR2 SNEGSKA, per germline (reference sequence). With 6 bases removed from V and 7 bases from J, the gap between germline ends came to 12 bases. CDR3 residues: CSATRESGYTF. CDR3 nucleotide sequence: TGCAGTGCAACCAGGGAATCTGGCTACACCTTC.

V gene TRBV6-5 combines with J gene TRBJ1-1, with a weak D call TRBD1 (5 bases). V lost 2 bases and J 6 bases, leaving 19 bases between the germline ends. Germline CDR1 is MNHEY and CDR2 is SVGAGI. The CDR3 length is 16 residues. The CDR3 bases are TGTGCCAGCAGTTACGCGAGGAGGGGCGCGGGTTCTGAAGCTTTCTTT. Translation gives CASSYARRGAGSEAFF.

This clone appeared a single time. In DNA form, the CDR3 reads TGTGCCAGCAGCACGGGACAGCGAAATACGCAGTATTTT. This sequence encodes CASSTGQRNTQYF. The chain is built from TRBV5-6 and TRBJ2-3, with 7 bases fitting TRBD1. Germline lookup yields CDR1 SGHDT and CDR2 YYEEEE. The CDR3 is made up of 13 amino acids. The V gene end was trimmed by 4 bases and the J gene end by 7 bases; junction bases not matched to a gene: 6. Using reference TRBV5-6 and TRBJ2-3 for the parts outside the CDR3, the full variable domain is DAGVTQSPTHLIKTRGQQVTLRCSPKSGHDTVSWYQQALGQGPQFIFQYYEEEERQRGNFPDRFSGHQFPNYSSELNVNALLLGDSALYLCASSTGQRNTQYFGPGTRLTVL.

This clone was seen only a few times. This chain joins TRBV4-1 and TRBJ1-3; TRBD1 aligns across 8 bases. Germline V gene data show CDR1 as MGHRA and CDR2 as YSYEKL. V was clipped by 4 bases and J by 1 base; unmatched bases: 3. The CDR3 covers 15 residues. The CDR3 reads CASSLDRGSGNTIYF. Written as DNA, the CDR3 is TGCGCCAGCAGCCTAGACAGGGGATCTGGAAACACCATATATTTT.

The CDR3 here is CASRTGTSTNEQFF. The CDR3 coding sequence is TGTGCCAGCAGAACCGGGACTAGCACCAATGAGCAGTTCTTC. The chain employs TRBV2 and TRBJ2-1; TRBD2 aligns across 9 bases. From germline, CDR1 is SNHLY and CDR2 FYNNEI. Losses at the gene ends were 6 bases for V and 6 bases for J; bases not matched to a gene: 6. The CDR3 is 14 residues long.